A selection of T cell receptor beta chains follows, all from one sample in a study of blood T cell repertoires in COVID-19. The table came from immunoSEQ multiplex PCR; TCRdb's copy has only in-frame clones and leaves some out. The sample holds 350,000 to 500,000 clones, over 85% seen once. The material sequenced was peripheral blood. Source of these receptors: a man younger than 35 with COVID-19, enrolled during active disease. CDR3s include the opening cysteine and the closing phenylalanine or tryptophan. D genes are given only for firm matches. For some rows the clone size is stated as once, few or many, or as a class when expanded; others skip it.

v_call	j_call	d_call	clone_size	cdr3_nt	cdr3_aa
TRBV6-5	TRBJ2-5	.	.	TGTGCCAGCACCCCCGTTTCTAGCACGGGTGTCCAGTACTTC	CASTPVSSTGVQYF
TRBV5-1	TRBJ1-1	TRBD1	.	TGCGCCAGCAGCTTGGCCGGGACAGGGATGTACACTGAAGCTTTCTTT	CASSLAGTGMYTEAFF
TRBV6-6	TRBJ2-7	TRBD2	.	TGTGCCAGCAGTCTTACTAGCGGGATTGAGCAGTACTTC	CASSLTSGIEQYF
TRBV5-6	TRBJ2-1	.	.	TGTGCCAGCAGCTTCGGGGTGAGCTCCTACAATGAGCAGTTCTTC	CASSFGVSSYNEQFF
TRBV5-1	TRBJ1-2	TRBD1	.	TGCGCCAGCAGCGACGGACAGGGGCATGGCTACACCTTC	CASSDGQGHGYTF
TRBV15	TRBJ2-3	.	.	TGTGCCACCAGCAGAGATTTGTACACAGATACGCAGTATTTT	CATSRDLYTDTQYF
TRBV12-3/TRBV12-4	TRBJ1-5	.	few	TGTGCCAGCAGAGGGCAGGGTGGACAGCCCCAGCATTTT	CASRGQGGQPQHF
TRBV5-1	TRBJ1-4	.	.	TGCGCCAGCAGCTTGGGCGGCTCTAATGAAAAACTGTTTTTT	CASSLGGSNEKLFF
TRBV12-3/TRBV12-4	TRBJ2-3	.	.	TGTGCCAGCTCCCCAGGGGGGCAGGCAACGCAGTATTTT	CASSPGGQATQYF
TRBV7-9	TRBJ1-2	TRBD1	.	TGTGCCAGCAGCCCAGGGGGCGCCCACTATGGCTACACCTTC	CASSPGGAHYGYTF
TRBV11-2	TRBJ2-5	.	.	TGTGCCAGCAGCTCCGGACTTATAGAGACCCAGTACTTC	CASSSGLIETQYF
TRBV5-5	TRBJ2-5	.	.	TGTGCCAGCAGCTTGCTCCCTAAAACCAGGGAGACCCAGTACTTC	CASSLLPKTRETQYF
TRBV6-6	TRBJ1-2	.	once	TGTGCCAGCAGTTACATCTCAGGGTTCTCCCAGTACACCTTC	CASSYISGFSQYTF
TRBV5-1	TRBJ1-1	.	.	TGCGCCAGCGGGATGGGAGAGCCGAACACTGAAGCTTTCTTT	CASGMGEPNTEAFF
TRBV2	TRBJ1-5	.	.	TGTGCCAGCAGTGATGCGGCCTGGGGCAATCAGCCCCAGCATTTT	CASSDAAWGNQPQHF
TRBV5-5	TRBJ1-1	TRBD1	.	TGTGCCAGCAGCGGGGGACAGCTGAACACTGAAGCTTTCTTT	CASSGGQLNTEAFF
TRBV3-1/TRBV3-2	TRBJ2-2	.	.	TGTGCCAGCAGCCAGCAGGGCACCGGGGAGCTGTTTTTT	CASSQQGTGELFF
TRBV2	TRBJ1-6	.	.	TGTGCCAGCAACAGGGCTGCTGGCCTCCACTTT	CASNRAAGLHF
TRBV10-2	TRBJ1-1	.	.	TGCGCCAGCAGAAAGGACTCCCCGAGGGATGAAGCTTTCTTT	CASRKDSPRDEAFF
TRBV25-1	TRBJ1-2	.	once	TGTGCCAGCAGTGACACAGGGCTCGCCCTTAACTATGGCTACACCTTC	CASSDTGLALNYGYTF
TRBV4-2	TRBJ1-1	TRBD1	.	TGTGCCAGCAGCCGTGACAGGGCCACTGAAGCTTTCTTT	CASSRDRATEAFF
TRBV19	TRBJ1-3	TRBD1	.	TGTGCCAGTAGTGTGACAGGGCCAAGAAGCTCTGGAAACACCATATATTTT	CASSVTGPRSSGNTIYF